These 6 T cell receptor beta chains share one sample of origin, sequenced in a study of cytomegalovirus exposure and HLA in healthy donors. PCR primers comprised 60 Vbeta and 13 Jbeta primers. Clones were sequenced by immunoSEQ multiplex PCR, and TCRdb holds only the in-frame ones, with some missing. This table holds 150,000 or so clones, around 81% found once. Sequencing was carried out using PBMCs. These receptors were collected from a man in his forties or fifties in good health and CMV-seronegative.

J is TRBJ2-7 and V is TRBV27, with TRBD2 matching over 7 bases. Germline assignment: CDR1 MNHEY and CDR2 SMNVEV (reference sequence). Germline trimming cut 5 bases from V and 8 bases from J; bases unmatched to any gene: 15. The CDR3 is 15 amino acids. The CDR3: CASSPGTIPFFKQYF. The CDR3 DNA reads as TGTGCCAGCAGTCCTGGGACTATACCATTTTTCAAGCAGTACTTC.

This chain uses TRBV4-1 with TRBJ1-5; 9 positions agree with TRBD1. This CDR3 spans 14 amino acids. Germline lookup yields CDR1 MGHRA and CDR2 YSYEKL. V trimming: 7 bases; J trimming: 6 bases; junction bases outside the gene matches: 7. The DNA of the CDR3 is TGCGCCAGCACCCCGGGACAGGGTGGTCAGCCCCAGCATTTT. Protein product: CASTPGQGGQPQHF.

This clone was counted once. The rearrangement joins TRBV5-1 to TRBJ1-2, with 8 positions matching TRBD1. Per germline, CDR1 SGHRS and CDR2 YFSETQ. Germline trimming cut 4 bases from V and 2 bases from J; bases unmatched to any gene: 4. The length of the CDR3 is 14 residues. The CDR3 here is CASSPRTGNYGYTF. The CDR3 nucleotides read TGCGCCAGCAGCCCGAGGACAGGGAACTATGGCTACACCTTC.

V usage is TRBV28 and J usage is TRBJ2-3; TRBD1 is a possible D gene (5 bases). This CDR3 region has 14 residues. With 4 bases removed from V and 5 bases from J, the gap between germline ends came to 13 bases. Per the germline V gene, CDR1 is MDHEN and CDR2 is SYDVKM. The CDR3 here is CASSSPQGLDTQYF. Here the CDR3 DNA reads TGTGCCAGCAGTTCACCCCAGGGTCTAGATACGCAGTATTTT.

This clone was observed once. The V call is TRBV28, the J call TRBJ1-5; TRBD1 is a possible D gene (6 bases). The germline V gene encodes CDR1 MDHEN and CDR2 SYDVKM. The V end was cut by 3 bases, the J end by 2 bases, with 11 bases between. The CDR3 covers 15 residues. The CDR3 coding sequence is TGTGCCAGCAGTTTCAGGGGCCCCGGCAATCAGCCCCAGCATTTT. It yields the protein CASSFRGPGNQPQHF.

The chain uses TRBV7-2 and TRBJ2-4; tentatively, D is TRBD2 (6 bases). Germline loops: CDR1 SGHTA, CDR2 FQGNSA. This CDR3 has 15 residues. Trimming pared 0 bases from V and 0 bases from J, leaving 6 bases between. CDR3 loop: CASSLAGGAKNIQYF. In DNA, the CDR3 is TGTGCCAGCAGCTTAGCCGGGGGAGCCAAAAACATTCAGTACTTC.